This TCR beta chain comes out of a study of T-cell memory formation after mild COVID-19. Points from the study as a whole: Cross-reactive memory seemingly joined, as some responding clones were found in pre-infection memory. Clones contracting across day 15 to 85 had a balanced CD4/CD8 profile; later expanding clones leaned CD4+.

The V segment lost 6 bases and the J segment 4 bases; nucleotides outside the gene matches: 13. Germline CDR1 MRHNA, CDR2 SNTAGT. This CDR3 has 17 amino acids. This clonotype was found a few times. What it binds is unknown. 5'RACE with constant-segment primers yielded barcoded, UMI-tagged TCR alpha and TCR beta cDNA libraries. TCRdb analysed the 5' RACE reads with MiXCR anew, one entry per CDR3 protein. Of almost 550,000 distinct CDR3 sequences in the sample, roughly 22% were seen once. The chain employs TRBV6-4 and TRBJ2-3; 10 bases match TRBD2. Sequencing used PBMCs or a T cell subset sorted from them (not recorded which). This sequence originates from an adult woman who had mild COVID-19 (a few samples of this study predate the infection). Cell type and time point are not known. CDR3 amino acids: CASSLERAGGPSDTQYF. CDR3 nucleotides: TGTGCCAGCAGCCTTGAAAGAGCGGGGGGGCCATCAGATACGCAGTATTTT.